These T cell receptor beta chains were read from a single sample in a study of blood T cells in healthy people across ages. MiXCR, run by TCRdb on the 5' RACE reads, gives a single entry per CDR3 protein. The sample holds over a million distinct CDR3 sequences, roughly 45% seen once. Sequences were obtained from blood. All receptors come from a woman aged 60 to 75 in good health. Each CDR3 is given with its conserved first and last residue. The order of the fields is CDR3 protein, CDR3 DNA, clone size, V gene, D gene, J gene. D genes are given only for firm matches. Expanded clones get a size class; other rows say once, few or many, or leave the size out.

cdr3_aa: CASSWGLAEISYNEQFF
cdr3_nt: TGTGCCAGCAGCTGGGGACTAGCGGAGATCTCCTACAATGAGCAGTTCTTC
clone_size: few
v_call: TRBV9
d_call: TRBD2
j_call: TRBJ2-1

cdr3_aa: CASSPGREQYF
cdr3_nt: TGTGCCAGCAGCCCTGGCCGCGAGCAGTACTTC
clone_size: many
v_call: TRBV27
d_call: NA
j_call: TRBJ2-7

cdr3_aa: CAISESKQAYNEQFF
cdr3_nt: TGTGCCATCAGTGAGTCGAAACAGGCTTACAATGAGCAGTTCTTC
clone_size: NA
v_call: TRBV10-3
d_call: NA
j_call: TRBJ2-1

cdr3_aa: CASSLGPGGLTNTQYF
cdr3_nt: TGCGCCAGCAGCTTGGGACCGGGTGGATTGACGAATACGCAGTATTTT
clone_size: NA
v_call: TRBV5-1
d_call: NA
j_call: TRBJ2-3

cdr3_aa: CSVRTGKYEQYF
cdr3_nt: TGCAGCGTTCGGACAGGAAAATACGAGCAGTACTTC
clone_size: few
v_call: TRBV29-1
d_call: TRBD1
j_call: TRBJ2-7

cdr3_aa: CASSPDLEYEQYF
cdr3_nt: TGTGCCAGCAGCCCCGACCTAGAGTACGAGCAGTACTTC
clone_size: NA
v_call: TRBV6-6
d_call: NA
j_call: TRBJ2-7

cdr3_aa: CASSVDRGSPGYTF
cdr3_nt: TGTGCCAGCAGTGTGGACAGGGGGTCGCCCGGCTACACCTTC
clone_size: NA
v_call: TRBV12-3/TRBV12-4
d_call: TRBD1
j_call: TRBJ1-2

cdr3_aa: CASSFGPVYEQYF
cdr3_nt: TGTGCCAGCAGTTTCGGACCGGTCTACGAGCAGTACTTC
clone_size: NA
v_call: TRBV12-3/TRBV12-4
d_call: NA
j_call: TRBJ2-7

cdr3_aa: CASSSGLAGKRYNEQFF
cdr3_nt: TGTGCCAGCAGCTCCGGACTAGCGGGAAAACGGTACAATGAGCAGTTCTTC
clone_size: NA
v_call: TRBV7-9
d_call: TRBD2
j_call: TRBJ2-1

cdr3_aa: CASSLYGGGRETQYF
cdr3_nt: TGCGCCAGCAGCTTGTACGGGGGGGGCAGAGAGACCCAGTACTTC
clone_size: NA
v_call: TRBV5-1
d_call: TRBD2
j_call: TRBJ2-5

cdr3_aa: CASSDTQTGAHSYEQYF
cdr3_nt: TGTGCCAGCAGCGACACACAAACAGGGGCCCATTCCTACGAGCAGTACTTC
clone_size: few
v_call: TRBV5-5
d_call: TRBD1
j_call: TRBJ2-7

cdr3_aa: CSAKDLTASSYEQYF
cdr3_nt: TGCAGTGCTAAAGACTTAACTGCAAGCTCCTACGAGCAGTACTTC
clone_size: few
v_call: TRBV20-1
d_call: NA
j_call: TRBJ2-7

cdr3_aa: CASSQDPGVGQGGAFF
cdr3_nt: TGCGCCAGCAGCCAAGATCCTGGTGTGGGGCAGGGAGGAGCTTTCTTT
clone_size: many
v_call: TRBV4-1
d_call: NA
j_call: TRBJ1-1

cdr3_aa: CASGERMGISPLHF
cdr3_nt: TGTGCCAGCGGCGAACGGATGGGGATTTCACCCCTCCACTTT
clone_size: NA
v_call: TRBV7-9
d_call: NA
j_call: TRBJ1-6

cdr3_aa: CASRPSGSPYEQYF
cdr3_nt: TGCGCCAGCAGGCCTAGCGGGAGCCCCTACGAGCAGTACTTC
clone_size: few
v_call: TRBV5-1
d_call: TRBD2
j_call: TRBJ2-7

cdr3_aa: CASSLRARKNTEAFF
cdr3_nt: TGTGCCAGCAGTTTACGGGCCAGGAAGAACACTGAAGCTTTCTTT
clone_size: NA
v_call: TRBV27
d_call: NA
j_call: TRBJ1-1

cdr3_aa: CASSPQTGEQYF
cdr3_nt: TGTGCCAGCAGCCCCCAGACAGGGGAGCAGTACTTC
clone_size: NA
v_call: TRBV5-6
d_call: TRBD1
j_call: TRBJ2-7

cdr3_aa: CAISESMGTGTTDTQYF
cdr3_nt: TGTGCCATCAGTGAGTCCATGGGGACAGGGACCACAGATACGCAGTATTTT
clone_size: few
v_call: TRBV10-3
d_call: TRBD1
j_call: TRBJ2-3

cdr3_aa: CSAGSDTGDEELFF
cdr3_nt: TGCAGCGCCGGCTCGGACACGGGGGATGAAGAACTGTTTTTT
clone_size: NA
v_call: TRBV29-1
d_call: NA
j_call: TRBJ1-4

cdr3_aa: CSGYATGDNEQFF
cdr3_nt: TGCAGTGGCTATGCGACAGGGGACAATGAGCAGTTCTTC
clone_size: NA
v_call: TRBV20-1
d_call: TRBD1
j_call: TRBJ2-1

cdr3_aa: CASNKRRTSGVNEQYF
cdr3_nt: TGTGCCAGCAACAAAAGGAGGACTAGTGGGGTAAATGAGCAGTACTTC
clone_size: NA
v_call: TRBV13
d_call: TRBD2
j_call: TRBJ2-7

cdr3_aa: CASSPGQGDQPQHF
cdr3_nt: TGTGCCAGCAGCCCTGGACAGGGCGATCAGCCCCAGCATTTT
clone_size: many
v_call: TRBV12-3/TRBV12-4
d_call: TRBD1
j_call: TRBJ1-5

cdr3_aa: CASSLDKWDGQFF
cdr3_nt: TGTGCCAGCAGTCTAGACAAATGGGATGGGCAGTTCTTC
clone_size: NA
v_call: TRBV27
d_call: NA
j_call: TRBJ2-1

cdr3_aa: CASSDGYLSYEQYF
cdr3_nt: TGTGCCAGCAGTGATGGGTACCTCTCCTACGAGCAGTACTTC
clone_size: NA
v_call: TRBV2
d_call: NA
j_call: TRBJ2-7

cdr3_aa: CASSSSLLVSGNNEQFF
cdr3_nt: TGTGCCAGCAGCTCCTCCCTCTTAGTTAGCGGCAACAATGAGCAGTTCTTC
clone_size: NA
v_call: TRBV7-3
d_call: NA
j_call: TRBJ2-1

cdr3_aa: CSASESKGHLNGYTF
cdr3_nt: TGCAGTGCTAGCGAAAGTAAAGGACATCTGAATGGCTACACCTTC
clone_size: many
v_call: TRBV20-1
d_call: NA
j_call: TRBJ1-2

cdr3_aa: CASSQGGGNYNEQFF
cdr3_nt: TGTGCCAGCAGCCAAGGGGGTGGGAACTACAATGAGCAGTTCTTC
clone_size: NA
v_call: TRBV3-1
d_call: NA
j_call: TRBJ2-1

cdr3_aa: CASSLARQGAYNEQFF
cdr3_nt: TGTGCCAGCAGCTTAGCGCGGCAGGGGGCGTACAATGAGCAGTTCTTC
clone_size: few
v_call: TRBV11-1
d_call: TRBD1
j_call: TRBJ2-1

cdr3_aa: CSVEGPGGIGGYTF
cdr3_nt: TGCAGCGTTGAAGGGCCAGGGGGAATAGGTGGCTACACCTTC
clone_size: many
v_call: TRBV29-1
d_call: TRBD1
j_call: TRBJ1-2

cdr3_aa: CATRTGANTEAFF
cdr3_nt: TGTGCCACCCGGACAGGGGCGAACACTGAAGCTTTCTTT
clone_size: NA
v_call: TRBV15
d_call: TRBD1
j_call: TRBJ1-1

cdr3_aa: CASSLSTAYNSPLHF
cdr3_nt: TGTGCCAGCAGTTTATCGACAGCCTATAATTCACCCCTCCACTTT
clone_size: NA
v_call: TRBV28
d_call: NA
j_call: TRBJ1-6

cdr3_aa: CASSIWGADTQYF
cdr3_nt: TGTGCCAGCAGTATATGGGGGGCAGATACGCAGTATTTT
clone_size: NA
v_call: TRBV12-3/TRBV12-4
d_call: NA
j_call: TRBJ2-3

cdr3_aa: CSTRYGEVYNEQFF
cdr3_nt: TGCAGCACCCGGTATGGAGAAGTCTACAATGAGCAGTTCTTC
clone_size: NA
v_call: TRBV29-1
d_call: NA
j_call: TRBJ2-1

cdr3_aa: CASSNRQLANYGYTF
cdr3_nt: TGTGCCAGCTCTAACCGACAGTTAGCTAACTATGGCTACACCTTC
clone_size: few
v_call: TRBV12-3/TRBV12-4
d_call: NA
j_call: TRBJ1-2

cdr3_aa: CASSQQRAPYEQYF
cdr3_nt: TGTGCCAGCAGCCAACAGCGGGCCCCCTACGAGCAGTACTTC
clone_size: NA
v_call: TRBV3-1
d_call: NA
j_call: TRBJ2-7

cdr3_aa: CASSQPGLAGGRNEQYF
cdr3_nt: TGCGCCAGCAGCCAACCGGGACTAGCGGGAGGGAGAAACGAGCAGTACTTC
clone_size: few
v_call: TRBV4-1
d_call: TRBD2
j_call: TRBJ2-7

cdr3_aa: CASSFRPGEGEQYF
cdr3_nt: TGTGCCAGCAGCTTCAGGCCGGGGGAAGGCGAGCAGTACTTC
clone_size: NA
v_call: TRBV7-2
d_call: NA
j_call: TRBJ2-7

cdr3_aa: CAISERGGFSYYNEQYF
cdr3_nt: TGTGCCATCAGCGAACGGGGAGGGTTTTCGTACTACAATGAGCAGTACTTC
clone_size: NA
v_call: TRBV10-3
d_call: TRBD2
j_call: TRBJ2-7

cdr3_aa: CASSVDPGDQYF
cdr3_nt: TGTGCCAGCAGCGTAGACCCGGGGGACCAGTACTTC
clone_size: NA
v_call: TRBV9
d_call: NA
j_call: TRBJ2-5

cdr3_aa: CASSLVVGSSDYYEQYF
cdr3_nt: TGTGCCAGCAGTTTGGTCGTCGGGTCTAGCGACTACTACGAGCAGTACTTC
clone_size: few
v_call: TRBV27
d_call: NA
j_call: TRBJ2-7

cdr3_aa: CASSLVSGSANEQFF
cdr3_nt: TGTGCCAGCAGCTTAGTTTCGGGTAGCGCCAATGAGCAGTTCTTC
clone_size: few
v_call: TRBV7-2
d_call: NA
j_call: TRBJ2-1

cdr3_aa: CASSAGTGVRETQYF
cdr3_nt: TGTGCCAGCAGCGCCGGGACAGGGGTCAGAGAGACCCAGTACTTC
clone_size: many
v_call: TRBV9
d_call: TRBD1
j_call: TRBJ2-5

cdr3_aa: CASSFGSGRAGEQFF
cdr3_nt: TGCGCCAGCAGCTTCGGTAGCGGGAGGGCCGGTGAGCAGTTCTTC
clone_size: NA
v_call: TRBV5-1
d_call: TRBD2
j_call: TRBJ2-1

cdr3_aa: CSVPDTRYEQYF
cdr3_nt: TGCAGCGTTCCAGACACGCGCTACGAGCAGTACTTC
clone_size: once
v_call: TRBV29-1
d_call: NA
j_call: TRBJ2-7

cdr3_aa: CASSPLSGTGSEAFF
cdr3_nt: TGTGCCAGCTCACCACTGTCCGGGACAGGCAGCGAAGCTTTCTTT
clone_size: NA
v_call: TRBV18
d_call: TRBD1
j_call: TRBJ1-1

cdr3_aa: CASSVDRGQYEQYF
cdr3_nt: TGTGCCAGCAGCGTAGACAGGGGGCAGTACGAGCAGTACTTC
clone_size: few
v_call: TRBV9
d_call: TRBD1
j_call: TRBJ2-7

cdr3_aa: CSAREGGGYTF
cdr3_nt: TGCAGTGCTAGGGAAGGGGGCGGCTACACCTTC
clone_size: NA
v_call: TRBV20-1
d_call: TRBD1
j_call: TRBJ1-2

cdr3_aa: CASSSSGTGPYEQYF
cdr3_nt: TGTGCCAGCAGCTCCTCCGGGACAGGGCCCTACGAGCAGTACTTC
clone_size: NA
v_call: TRBV7-2
d_call: TRBD1
j_call: TRBJ2-7

cdr3_aa: CASSLGGRASEQFF
cdr3_nt: TGTGCCAGCAGCTTAGGCGGGAGGGCCAGTGAGCAGTTCTTC
clone_size: few
v_call: TRBV7-2
d_call: TRBD2
j_call: TRBJ2-1